These 23 T cell receptor beta chains came from one sample sequenced in a study of cytomegalovirus exposure and HLA in healthy donors. Both 60 Vbeta primers and 13 Jbeta primers went into the PCR. The data were produced by immunoSEQ multiplex PCR, yet TCRdb's version contains in-frame clones alone and is incomplete. The sample lists about 210,000 clones, about 80% occurring once. Sequenced material: PBMCs. These receptors were collected from a man aged 35 to 55 in good health and CMV-seropositive.

This chain connects TRBV27 to TRBJ2-7; D is ambiguous. Trimming took 6 bases from V and 4 from J, leaving 13 bases between them. The CDR3 sequence is 13 residues long. Germline assignment: CDR1 MNHEY and CDR2 SMNVEV (reference sequence). The CDR3 bases are TGTGCCAGCAGGAGGCTAGGTGGATACGAGCAGTACTTC. Its translation is CASRRLGGYEQYF.

The chain employs TRBV30 and TRBJ2-2; weak D call: TRBD1 (6 bases). This CDR3 is built from 14 residues. Trimming shortened V by 3 bases and J by 7 bases, and 15 bases separated the two germline ends. Germline CDR1 and CDR2: GTSNPN and SVGIG (reference sequence). CDR3 sequence (DNA): TGTGCCTGGAGACAACAGGGATCGGACGGGGAGCTGTTTTTT. It yields the protein CAWRQQGSDGELFF.

The chain couples TRBV11-2 to TRBJ2-1; 15 bases agree with TRBD2. Germline CDR1 SGHAT, CDR2 FQNNGV. V lost 5 bases to trimming and J lost 7 bases; unmatched junction nucleotides: 6. This CDR3 is 16 amino acids long. The CDR3 DNA reads as TGTGCCAGCAGCGTTAACGGACTAGCGGGAGGGAATGAGCAGTTCTTC. Encoded protein: CASSVNGLAGGNEQFF.

J is TRBJ1-1 and V is TRBV29-1; D may be TRBD1 (6 bases). Germline CDR1 reads SQVTM; CDR2 reads ANQGSEA. The CDR3 totals 14 residues. V was trimmed by 6 bases and J by 6 bases, leaving 20 bases between them. CDR3 region: CSVARGRGLAEAFF. The CDR3 DNA follows: TGCAGCGTCGCAAGGGGCAGGGGCCTGGCTGAAGCTTTCTTT.

The chain links TRBV18 to TRBJ2-3; tentatively, D is TRBD2 (5 bases). The germline V gene has CDR1 KGHSH and CDR2 LQKENI. There are 14 residues in the CDR3. Deletions cut 3 bases from V and 3 bases from J, with 10 bases between. The CDR3 DNA reads TGTGCCAGCTCACCGGGGAGAGGAACAGATACGCAGTATTTT. Translating gives CASSPGRGTDTQYF.

The rearrangement uses TRBV19 and TRBJ2-2, with 10 nucleotides matching TRBD2. V shed 4 bases and J 6 bases; nucleotides not matched to a gene: 11. Per the germline V gene, CDR1 is LNHDA and CDR2 is SQIVND (reference sequence). This CDR3 comprises 17 residues. Here the CDR3 DNA reads TGTGCCAGTAGTACCCCGGGACTAGCGTTTAGGGCCGGGGAGCTGTTTTTT. This encodes CASSTPGLAFRAGELFF.

This clone was seen a few times. This same CDR3 is encoded by further DNA sequences in the sample. This chain connects TRBV5-1 to TRBJ1-1; no reliable D call. Germline CDR1 reads SGHRS; CDR2 reads YFSETQ. Trimming cost V 0 bases and J 1 base, with 4 bases left between them. CDR3 length equals 13 residues. For the CDR3, the DNA is TGCGCCAGCAGCTTGGACAGGAACACTGAAGCTTTCTTT. Translation: CASSLDRNTEAFF. The full variable domain, with the rest looked up from reference TRBV5-1 and TRBJ1-1, is KAGVTQTPRYLIKTRGQQVTLSCSPISGHRSVSWYQQTPGQGLQFLFEYFSETQRNKGNFPGRFSGRQFSNSRSEMNVSTLELGDSALYLCASSLDRNTEAFFGQGTRLTVV.

The chain uses TRBV6-6 and TRBJ1-5; TRBD1 agrees at 9 bases. V shed 2 bases, J shed 6 bases, and the junction held 8 bases outside the gene matches. This CDR3 is 16 amino acids long. Germline-derived CDR1 and CDR2 are MNHNY and SVGAGI (reference sequence). CDR3 protein: CASSYTKDRGGQPQHF. CDR3 nucleotides: TGTGCCAGCAGTTACACCAAGGACAGGGGAGGTCAGCCCCAGCATTTT.

The chain recombines TRBV7-6 with TRBJ2-2; D ambiguous. The CDR3 spans 12 residues. The germline V gene encodes CDR1 SGHVS and CDR2 FNYEAQ. Trimming left V 5 bases short and J 7 bases short, with 8 bases between. Here the CDR3 reads CASSSPLGELFF. The CDR3 region has the DNA TGTGCCAGCAGCAGCCCACTCGGGGAGCTGTTTTTT.

The CDR3 loop reads CASSTTGNQPQHF. The CDR3 DNA is TGTGCCAGTAGTACGACAGGGAATCAGCCCCAGCATTTT. The rearrangement uses TRBV19 and TRBJ1-5; 7 bases align to TRBD1. Unmatched junction bases numbered 1, after V lost 4 bases and J lost 4 bases. CDR3 length equals 13 residues. Germline V gives CDR1 LNHDA, CDR2 SQIVND (reference sequence).

The chain joins TRBV4-1 to TRBJ2-7, with 7 bases identical to TRBD1. Trimming cost V 3 bases and J 3 bases; bases outside gene matches: 2. Per the germline V gene, CDR1 is MGHRA and CDR2 is YSYEKL. This CDR3 has 13 amino acids. CDR3 in DNA: TGCGCCAGCAGCCATGGGACAGACTACGAGCAGTACGTC. Translating it yields CASSHGTDYEQYV.

This clone was seen a single time. This chain links TRBV4-1 with TRBJ2-7, with 8 bases that match TRBD1. V lost 0 bases, J lost 4 bases, and 2 bases stayed unmatched. Germline V gives CDR1 MGHRA, CDR2 YSYEKL. The CDR3 sequence is 14 residues long. CDR3 in DNA: TGCGCCAGCAGCCAAGAAACAGGGGGGTACGAGCAGTACTTC. Its translation: CASSQETGGYEQYF.

The chain is built from TRBV27 and TRBJ2-1; no clear D gene. Trimming cost V 2 bases and J 7 bases, with 12 bases left between them. The CDR3 spans 14 residues. Germline V gives CDR1 MNHEY, CDR2 SMNVEV (reference sequence). CDR3 DNA: TGTGCCAGCAGTTTAAAGGCGGCTCTTAATGAGCAGTTCTTC. Its translation is CASSLKAALNEQFF.

The chain recombines TRBV19 with TRBJ1-1, with 9 nucleotides matching TRBD1. Trimming took 6 bases from V and 5 from J; bases not matched to a gene: 4. This CDR3 contains 13 residues. The germline V gene has CDR1 LNHDA and CDR2 SQIVND (reference sequence). CDR3 amino acids: CASSRQGVTEAFF. In DNA form, the CDR3 reads TGTGCCAGTAGCAGACAGGGGGTAACTGAAGCTTTCTTT.

The chain uses TRBV5-6 and TRBJ2-3; the match to TRBD2 covers 8 bases. The germline V gene encodes CDR1 SGHDT and CDR2 YYEEEE. V was pared by 3 bases and J by 2 bases, with 5 bases of the junction left unmatched. This CDR3 is built from 15 residues. CDR3 region: CASSSGTRVTDTQYF. The CDR3 DNA reads TGTGCCAGCAGCTCCGGGACTAGAGTCACAGATACGCAGTATTTT. The entire variable domain, with the rest obtained from reference TRBV5-6 and TRBJ2-3, is as follows: DAGVTQSPTHLIKTRGQQVTLRCSPKSGHDTVSWYQQALGQGPQFIFQYYEEEERQRGNFPDRFSGHQFPNYSSELNVNALLLGDSALYLCASSSGTRVTDTQYFGPGTRLTVL.

The rearrangement uses TRBV29-1 and TRBJ2-7, with 10 nucleotides matching TRBD1. This CDR3 region has 15 residues. Losses at the gene ends were 4 bases for V and 3 bases for J; bases not matched to a gene: 9. Germline CDR1 reads SQVTM; CDR2 reads ANQGSEA. The CDR3: CSVVTGGVRSYEQYF. CDR3 bases: TGCAGCGTTGTGACAGGGGGCGTTCGAAGCTACGAGCAGTACTTC.

The chain joins TRBV10-3 to TRBJ1-1, with 9 bases matching TRBD1. The ends lost 5 bases at V and 7 bases at J; junction bases unmatched: 2. Germline loops: CDR1 ENHRY, CDR2 SYGVKD. The CDR3 is 12 residues long. The CDR3 coding sequence is TGTGCCATCAGTTGGGACAGGGTTGAAGCTTTCTTT. Its translation: CAISWDRVEAFF.

This rearrangement joins TRBV7-6 to TRBJ2-3; TRBD2 matches 11 bases. CDR1 SGHVS and CDR2 FNYEAQ come from the germline V gene. The junction had 3 bases not matched to a gene; V was cut back by 5 bases and J by 2 bases. This CDR3 has 15 amino acids. CDR3 in amino acids: CASSPTSGNTDTQYF. CDR3 sequence (DNA): TGTGCCAGCAGCCCGACTAGCGGGAACACAGATACGCAGTATTTT.

The V gene is TRBV4-1, the J gene TRBJ2-7; 7 nucleotides align to TRBD2. Germline V gene lookup returns CDR1 MGHRA and CDR2 YSYEKL. This CDR3 comprises 15 residues. With V trimmed by 0 bases and J by 2 bases, 4 bases remained unmatched. As DNA, the CDR3 is TGCGCCAGCAGCCAAGAGACGGGACTAACCTACGAGCAGTACTTC. It specifies CASSQETGLTYEQYF.

The V and J genes are TRBV6-1 and TRBJ1-1; D unresolved. CDR1 and CDR2 (germline): MNHNS, SASEGT. There are 11 residues in the CDR3. V was trimmed by 7 bases and J by 6 bases, leaving 9 bases between them. The CDR3 spells CASTARAEAFF. CDR3 DNA: TGTGCCAGCACCGCTCGGGCTGAAGCTTTCTTT.

This clone occurred once. The chain links TRBV7-8 to TRBJ1-2, with D perhaps matching TRBD1 (6 bases). Trimming shortened V by 4 bases and J by 2 bases, and 23 bases separated the two germline ends. Germline loops: CDR1 SGHVS, CDR2 FQNEAQ. The CDR3 spans 18 residues. The CDR3 DNA follows: TGTGCCAGCAGCTCCGTTAGAAGGGGTTCAGGGGAGAACTATGGCTACACCTTC. As protein: CASSSVRRGSGENYGYTF.

V usage is TRBV6-6 and J usage is TRBJ2-5; TRBD1 matches at 9 bases. The ends lost 7 bases at V and 3 bases at J; junction bases unmatched: 12. The CDR3 has 16 amino acids. Germline values: CDR1 MNHNY, CDR2 SVGAGI (reference sequence). CDR3 in DNA: TGTGCCAGCACCTCTCCCCACACAGGGGGCAAAGAGACCCAGTACTTC. Encoded protein: CASTSPHTGGKETQYF.

The V gene is TRBV14, the J gene TRBJ1-2; D may be TRBD1 (6 bases). The CDR3 spans 14 residues. CDR1 is SGHDN and CDR2 is FVKESK in the germline V gene. V was trimmed by 3 bases and J by 4 bases, leaving 12 bases between them. The CDR3 DNA reads TGTGCCAGCAGCCACCCCGACAGGCTCTATGGCTACACCTTC. Amino acids: CASSHPDRLYGYTF.